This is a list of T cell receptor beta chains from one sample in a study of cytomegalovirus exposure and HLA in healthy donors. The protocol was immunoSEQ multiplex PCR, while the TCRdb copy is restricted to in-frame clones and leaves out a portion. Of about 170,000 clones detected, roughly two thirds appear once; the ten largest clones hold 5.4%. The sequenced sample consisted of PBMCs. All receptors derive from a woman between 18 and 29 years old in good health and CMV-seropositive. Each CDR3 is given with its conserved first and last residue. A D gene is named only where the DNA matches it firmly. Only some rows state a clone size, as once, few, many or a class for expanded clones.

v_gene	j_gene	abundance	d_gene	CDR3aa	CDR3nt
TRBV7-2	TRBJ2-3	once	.	CASSYSWDTQYF	TGTGCCAGCAGTTACTCTTGGGATACGCAGTATTTT
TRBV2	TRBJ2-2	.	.	CASSEDAQGPRGLFF	TGTGCCAGCAGTGAAGATGCCCAGGGGCCAAGGGGTCTGTTTTTT
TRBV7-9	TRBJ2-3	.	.	CASSLDLAGTDTQYF	TGTGCCAGCAGCTTAGATTTGGCGGGGACAGATACGCAGTATTTT
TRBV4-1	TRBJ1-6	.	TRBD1	CASSPLPPGQFNSPLHF	TGCGCCAGCAGCCCGTTACCACCGGGACAGTTCAATTCACCCCTCCACTTT
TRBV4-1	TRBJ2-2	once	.	CASSQEGALNTGELFF	TGCGCCAGCAGCCAAGAAGGGGCTTTAAACACCGGGGAGCTGTTTTTT
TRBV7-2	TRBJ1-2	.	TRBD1	CASSYRQGDPNYGYTF	TGTGCCAGCAGCTACCGACAGGGTGATCCGAACTATGGCTACACCTTC
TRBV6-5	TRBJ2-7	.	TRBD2	CASSPTSGSSYEQYF	TGTGCCAGCAGTCCAACTAGCGGAAGCTCCTACGAGCAGTACTTC
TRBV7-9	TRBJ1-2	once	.	CASSHTPGEGGYTF	TGTGCCAGCAGTCACACTCCAGGGGAGGGTGGCTACACCTTC
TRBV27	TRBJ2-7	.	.	CASSPLDRPYEQYF	TGTGCCAGCAGTCCACTGGACAGACCCTACGAGCAGTACTTC
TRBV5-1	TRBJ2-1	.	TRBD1	CATTGQTNNEQFF	TGCGCCACTACGGGACAGACTAACAATGAGCAGTTCTTC
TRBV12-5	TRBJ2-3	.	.	CAIHASGDADTQYF	TGTGCTATCCACGCCTCCGGGGATGCAGATACGCAGTATTTT
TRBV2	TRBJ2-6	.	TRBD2	CASSDGLDSGANVLTF	TGTGCCAGCAGTGACGGACTAGACTCTGGGGCCAACGTCCTGACTTTC
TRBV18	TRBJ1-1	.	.	CASSPRQLNTEAFF	TGTGCCAGCTCACCAAGACAGCTGAACACTGAAGCTTTCTTT
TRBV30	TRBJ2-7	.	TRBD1	CAWSAGTGLHGYEQYF	TGTGCCTGGAGTGCCGGGACAGGCCTGCATGGGTACGAGCAGTACTTC
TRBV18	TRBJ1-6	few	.	CASSRQDRDSPLHF	TGTGCCAGCTCCCGACAGGACCGGGATTCACCCCTCCACTTT
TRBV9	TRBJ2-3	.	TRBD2	CASSGTSGGASTQYF	TGTGCCAGCAGCGGTACTAGCGGGGGGGCCAGTACGCAGTATTTT
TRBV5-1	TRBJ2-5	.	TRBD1	CASSSGTGGITETQYF	TGCGCCAGCAGCTCCGGGACAGGGGGCATAACGGAGACCCAGTACTTC
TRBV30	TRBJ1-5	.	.	CAWSPGGDQPQHF	TGTGCCTGGAGTCCTGGGGGCGATCAGCCCCAGCATTTT
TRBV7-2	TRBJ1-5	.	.	CASSLASQNNQPQHF	TGTGCCAGCAGCTTAGCTAGCCAGAACAATCAGCCCCAGCATTTT
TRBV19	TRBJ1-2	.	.	CASSIADYGYTF	TGTGCCAGTAGTATCGCAGACTATGGCTACACCTTC
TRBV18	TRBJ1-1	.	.	CASSPQQDTEAFF	TGTGCCAGCTCACCTCAACAGGACACTGAAGCTTTCTTT
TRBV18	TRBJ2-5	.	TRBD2	CASSPTSGEETQYF	TGTGCCAGCTCACCGACTAGCGGGGAAGAGACCCAGTACTTC
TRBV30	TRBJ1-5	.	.	CAWSVGVRQPQHF	TGTGCCTGGAGTGTAGGGGTAAGGCAGCCCCAGCATTTT
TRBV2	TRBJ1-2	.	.	CASRDSTGNYGYTF	TGTGCCAGCAGGGATTCCACAGGGAACTATGGCTACACCTTC
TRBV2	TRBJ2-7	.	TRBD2	CASGGGDEQYF	TGTGCCAGCGGGGGAGGGGATGAGCAGTACTTC
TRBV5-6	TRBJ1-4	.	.	CASSARVTNEKLFF	TGTGCCAGCAGCGCCCGGGTAACTAATGAAAAACTGTTTTTT
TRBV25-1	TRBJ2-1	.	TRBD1	CASSPTGLPNNEQFF	TGTGCCAGCAGTCCGACAGGGCTACCTAACAATGAGCAGTTCTTC
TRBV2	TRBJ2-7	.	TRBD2	CASRDGLAGVEYF	TGTGCCAGCAGAGACGGACTAGCGGGGGTGGAGTACTTC
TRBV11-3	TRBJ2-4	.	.	CASSSSGPRNIQYF	TGTGCCAGCAGCTCCTCAGGCCCAAGAAACATTCAGTACTTC
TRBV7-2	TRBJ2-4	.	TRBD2	CASSLFAGGKNIQYF	TGTGCCAGCAGCTTATTTGCGGGGGGTAAAAACATTCAGTACTTC
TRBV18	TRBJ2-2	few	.	CASSPMTGSGSNTGELFF	TGTGCCAGCTCACCGATGACAGGATCAGGGTCGAACACCGGGGAGCTGTTTTTT
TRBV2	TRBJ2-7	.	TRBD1	CASSELRTGRNEQYF	TGTGCCAGCAGTGAACTCAGGACAGGGCGGAACGAGCAGTACTTC
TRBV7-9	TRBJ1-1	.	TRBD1	CSSSLTGVTEAFF	TGTTCCAGCAGCTTGACAGGGGTGACTGAAGCTTTCTTT
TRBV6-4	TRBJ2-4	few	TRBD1	CASSDPGTGYPGAKNIQYF	TGTGCCAGCAGTGACCCAGGGACAGGGTACCCCGGGGCCAAAAACATTCAGTACTTC
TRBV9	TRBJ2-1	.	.	CASSVNRNEQFF	TGTGCCAGCAGCGTAAACCGGAATGAGCAGTTCTTC
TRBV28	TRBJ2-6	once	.	CASSFGGPGGANVLTF	TGTGCCAGCAGTTTTGGCGGGCCCGGTGGGGCCAACGTCCTGACTTTC
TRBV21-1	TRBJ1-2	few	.	CARKGTDRKNSGYTF	TGTGCCAGAAAGGGGACGGACAGGAAGAATAGTGGCTACACCTTC
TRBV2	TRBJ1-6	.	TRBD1	CASRPRDRGNSPLHF	TGTGCCAGCAGGCCTCGGGACAGGGGTAATTCACCCCTCCACTTT
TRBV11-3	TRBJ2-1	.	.	CASSLERSYNEQFF	TGTGCCAGCAGCTTAGAGAGATCCTACAATGAGCAGTTCTTC
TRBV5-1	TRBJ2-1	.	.	CASSLSPGWDSPYNEQFF	TGCGCCAGCAGCTTATCGCCAGGGTGGGACTCGCCTTACAATGAGCAGTTCTTC
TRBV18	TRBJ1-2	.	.	CASSPPGPSYGYTF	TGTGCCAGCTCACCACCGGGCCCGAGCTATGGCTACACCTTC
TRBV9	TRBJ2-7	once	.	CASSLRGQEGDEQYF	TGTGCCAGCAGCCTTAGGGGTCAGGAAGGAGACGAGCAGTACTTC
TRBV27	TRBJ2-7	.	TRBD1	CASSQTGGGFVYEQYF	TGTGCCAGCAGTCAGACAGGGGGCGGCTTTGTTTACGAGCAGTACTTC
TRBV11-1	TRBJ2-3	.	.	CASSVGTSTDTQYF	TGTGCCAGCAGCGTCGGGACAAGCACAGATACGCAGTATTTT
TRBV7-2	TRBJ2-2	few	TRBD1	CASSLAGTGHTGELFF	TGTGCCAGCAGCTTAGCGGGGACAGGGCACACCGGGGAGCTGTTTTTT
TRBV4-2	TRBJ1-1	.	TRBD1	CASSQDSETGGTEAFF	TGTGCCAGCAGCCAAGATTCCGAGACAGGGGGCACTGAAGCTTTCTTT
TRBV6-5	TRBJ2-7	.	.	CASSYSRDTYEQYF	TGTGCCAGCAGTTACTCTCGGGACACTTACGAGCAGTACTTC
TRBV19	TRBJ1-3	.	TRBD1	CATVPGTVGNTIYF	TGTGCCACCGTACCTGGGACAGTTGGAAACACCATATATTTT
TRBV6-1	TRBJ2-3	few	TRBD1	CASLVGTGSTDTQYF	TGTGCCAGCCTTGTAGGGACAGGGTCGACAGATACGCAGTATTTT
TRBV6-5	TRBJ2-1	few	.	CASSYKLSSYNEQFF	TGTGCCAGCAGTTACAAGTTGAGCTCCTACAATGAGCAGTTCTTC
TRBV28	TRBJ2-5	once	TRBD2	CASSLGLAVHEETQYF	TGTGCCAGCAGTTTAGGGCTAGCGGTACATGAAGAGACCCAGTACTTC
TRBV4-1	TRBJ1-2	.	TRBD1	CASSQSGRDSYGYTF	TGCGCCAGCAGCCAAAGTGGCAGGGACAGCTATGGCTACACCTTC
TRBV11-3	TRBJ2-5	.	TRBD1	CASSLGPGQGNGKETQYF	TGTGCCAGCAGCTTGGGGCCGGGACAGGGAAATGGTAAAGAGACCCAGTACTTC
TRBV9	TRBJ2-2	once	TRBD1	CASSATGGRNTGELFF	TGTGCCAGCAGCGCCACAGGGGGCCGTAATACCGGGGAGCTGTTTTTT